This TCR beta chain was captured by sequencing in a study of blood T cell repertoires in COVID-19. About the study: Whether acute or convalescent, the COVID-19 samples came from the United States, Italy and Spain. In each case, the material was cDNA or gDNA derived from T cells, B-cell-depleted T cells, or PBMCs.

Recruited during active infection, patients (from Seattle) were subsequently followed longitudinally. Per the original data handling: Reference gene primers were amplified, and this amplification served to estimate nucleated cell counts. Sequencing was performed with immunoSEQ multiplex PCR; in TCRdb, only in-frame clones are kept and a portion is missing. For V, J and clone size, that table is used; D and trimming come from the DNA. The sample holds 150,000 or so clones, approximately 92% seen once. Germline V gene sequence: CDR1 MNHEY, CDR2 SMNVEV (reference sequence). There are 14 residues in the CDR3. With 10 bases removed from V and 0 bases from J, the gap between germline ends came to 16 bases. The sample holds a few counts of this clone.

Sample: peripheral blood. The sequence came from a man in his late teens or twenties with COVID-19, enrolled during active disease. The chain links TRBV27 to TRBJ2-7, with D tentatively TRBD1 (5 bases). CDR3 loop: CATSVGPSSYEQYF. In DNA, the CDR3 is TGTGCCACCTCCGTGGGGCCATCCTCCTACGAGCAGTACTTC.